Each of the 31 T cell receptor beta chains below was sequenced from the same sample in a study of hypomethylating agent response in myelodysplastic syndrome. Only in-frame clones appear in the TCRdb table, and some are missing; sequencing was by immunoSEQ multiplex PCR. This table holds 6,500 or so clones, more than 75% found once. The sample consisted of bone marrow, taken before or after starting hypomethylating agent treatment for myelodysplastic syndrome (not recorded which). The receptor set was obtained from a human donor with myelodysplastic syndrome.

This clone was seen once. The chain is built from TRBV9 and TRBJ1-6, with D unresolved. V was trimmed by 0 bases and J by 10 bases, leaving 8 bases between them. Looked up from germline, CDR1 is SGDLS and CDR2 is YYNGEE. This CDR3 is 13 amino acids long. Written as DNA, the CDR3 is TGTGCCAGCAGCGTAGGGGGAACATCACCCCTCCACTTT. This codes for CASSVGGTSPLHF.

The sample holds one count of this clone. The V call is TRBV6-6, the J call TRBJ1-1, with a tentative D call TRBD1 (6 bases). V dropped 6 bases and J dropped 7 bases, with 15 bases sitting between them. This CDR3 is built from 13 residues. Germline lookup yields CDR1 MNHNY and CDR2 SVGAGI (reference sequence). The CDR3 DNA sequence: TGTGCCAGCAGGGGGCCGACAGGTCATGAAGCTTTCTTT. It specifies CASRGPTGHEAFF.

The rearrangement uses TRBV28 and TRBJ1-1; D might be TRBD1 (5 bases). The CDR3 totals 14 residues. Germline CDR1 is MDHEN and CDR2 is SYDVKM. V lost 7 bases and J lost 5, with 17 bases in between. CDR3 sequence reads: CASMRGIWGTEAFF. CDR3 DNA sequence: TGTGCCAGCATGCGGGGGATATGGGGAACTGAAGCTTTCTTT.

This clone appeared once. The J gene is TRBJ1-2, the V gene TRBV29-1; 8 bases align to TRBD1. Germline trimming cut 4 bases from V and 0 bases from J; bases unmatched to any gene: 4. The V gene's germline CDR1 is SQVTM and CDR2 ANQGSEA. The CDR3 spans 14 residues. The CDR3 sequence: CSVGGQGTNYGYTF. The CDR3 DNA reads TGCAGCGTTGGCGGACAGGGAACTAACTATGGCTACACCTTC.

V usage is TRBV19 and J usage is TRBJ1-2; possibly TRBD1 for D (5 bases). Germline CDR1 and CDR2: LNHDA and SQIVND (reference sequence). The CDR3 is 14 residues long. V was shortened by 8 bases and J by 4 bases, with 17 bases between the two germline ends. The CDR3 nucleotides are TGTGCCAGTGGTAACAGGTTCGCAAGCTATGGCTACACCTTC. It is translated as CASGNRFASYGYTF.

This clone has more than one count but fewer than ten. The CDR3 region has the DNA TGTGCCAGCAGCTTAGGTCCGGCAGGCTCCAATTCACCCCTCCACTTT. This sequence encodes CASSLGPAGSNSPLHF. This chain uses TRBV7-2 with TRBJ1-6, with D unclear. Germline V gene data show CDR1 as SGHTA and CDR2 as FQGNSA. The V gene lost 1 base and the J gene lost 7 bases, with 14 bases spanning the gap. This CDR3 has 16 residues.

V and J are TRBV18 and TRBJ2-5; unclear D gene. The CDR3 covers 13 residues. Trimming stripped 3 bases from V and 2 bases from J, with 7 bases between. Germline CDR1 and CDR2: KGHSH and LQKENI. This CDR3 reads CASSPSPQETQYF. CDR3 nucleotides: TGTGCCAGCTCACCCTCACCGCAAGAGACCCAGTACTTC.

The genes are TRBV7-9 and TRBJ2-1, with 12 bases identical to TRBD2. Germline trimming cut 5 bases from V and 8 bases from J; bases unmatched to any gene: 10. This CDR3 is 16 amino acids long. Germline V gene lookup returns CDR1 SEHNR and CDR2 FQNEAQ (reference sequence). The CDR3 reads CASSLRLAGEGYEQFF. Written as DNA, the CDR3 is TGTGCCAGCAGCCTTCGACTAGCGGGAGAGGGATATGAGCAGTTCTTC.

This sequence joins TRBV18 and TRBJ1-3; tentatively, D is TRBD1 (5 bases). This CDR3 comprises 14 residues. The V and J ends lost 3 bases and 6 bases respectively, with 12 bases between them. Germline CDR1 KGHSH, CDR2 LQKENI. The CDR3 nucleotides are TGTGCCAGCTCACCCTCCGGGACTTTAAACACCATATATTTT. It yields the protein CASSPSGTLNTIYF.

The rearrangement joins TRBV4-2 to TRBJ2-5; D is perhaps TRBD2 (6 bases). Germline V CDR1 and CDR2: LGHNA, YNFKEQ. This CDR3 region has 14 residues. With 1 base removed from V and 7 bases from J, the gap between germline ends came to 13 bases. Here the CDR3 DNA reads TGTGCCAGCAGCCAAGGGACTACCGGCAGGACCCAGTACTTC. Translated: CASSQGTTGRTQYF.

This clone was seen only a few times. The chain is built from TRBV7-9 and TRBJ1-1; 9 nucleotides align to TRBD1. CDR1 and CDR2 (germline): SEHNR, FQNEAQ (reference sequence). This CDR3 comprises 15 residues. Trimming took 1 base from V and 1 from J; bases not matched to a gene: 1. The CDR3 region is CASSLGDRANTEAFF. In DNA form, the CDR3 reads TGTGCCAGCAGCTTAGGGGACAGGGCGAACACTGAAGCTTTCTTT. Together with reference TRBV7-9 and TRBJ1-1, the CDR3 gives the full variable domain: DTGVSQNPRHKITKRGQNVTFRCDPISEHNRLYWYRQTLGQGPEFLTYFQNEAQLEKSRLLSDRFSAERPKGSFSTLEIQRTEQGDSAMYLCASSLGDRANTEAFFGQGTRLTVV.

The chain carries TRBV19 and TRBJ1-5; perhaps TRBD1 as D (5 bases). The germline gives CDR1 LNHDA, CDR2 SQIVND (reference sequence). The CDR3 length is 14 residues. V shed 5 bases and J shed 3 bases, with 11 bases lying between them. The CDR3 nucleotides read TGTGCCAGTAGTCCGCCGGGGGTCAATCAGCCCCAGCATTTT. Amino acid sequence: CASSPPGVNQPQHF.

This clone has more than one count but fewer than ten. Written as DNA, the CDR3 is TGTGCCAGCAGTTCAGGGCGCAATCAGCCCCAGCATTTT. Its protein is CASSSGRNQPQHF. The chain employs TRBV27 and TRBJ1-5; maybe TRBD1 (5 bases). This CDR3 comprises 13 residues. CDR1 is MNHEY and CDR2 is SMNVEV in the germline V gene (reference sequence). The V and J ends lost 4 bases and 2 bases respectively, with 6 bases between them.

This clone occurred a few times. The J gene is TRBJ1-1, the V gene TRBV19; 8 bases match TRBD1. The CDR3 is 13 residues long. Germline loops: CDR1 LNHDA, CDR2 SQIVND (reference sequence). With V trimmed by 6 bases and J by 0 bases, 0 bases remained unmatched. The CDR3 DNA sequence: TGTGCCAGTAGGGACAGGGTGAACACTGAAGCTTTCTTT. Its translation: CASRDRVNTEAFF.

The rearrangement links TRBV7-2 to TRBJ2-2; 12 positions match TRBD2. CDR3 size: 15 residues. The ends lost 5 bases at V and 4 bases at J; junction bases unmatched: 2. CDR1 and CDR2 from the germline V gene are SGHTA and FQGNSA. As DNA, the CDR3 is TGTGCCAGCAGCCTGGGACTAGCGGGCACCGGGGAGCTGTTTTTT. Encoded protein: CASSLGLAGTGELFF.

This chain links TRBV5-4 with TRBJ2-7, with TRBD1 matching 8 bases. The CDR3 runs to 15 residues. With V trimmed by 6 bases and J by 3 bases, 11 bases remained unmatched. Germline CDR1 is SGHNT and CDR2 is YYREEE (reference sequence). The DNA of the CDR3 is TGTGCCAGCACCCCCGACAGGGGAACCTACTACGAGCAGTACTTC. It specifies CASTPDRGTYYEQYF.

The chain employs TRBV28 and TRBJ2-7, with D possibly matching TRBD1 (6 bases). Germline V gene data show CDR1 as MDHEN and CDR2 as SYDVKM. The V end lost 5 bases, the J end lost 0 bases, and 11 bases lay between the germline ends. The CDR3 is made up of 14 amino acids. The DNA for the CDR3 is TGTGCCAGCAGTGCAACAGGGTTCTCCTACGAGCAGTACGTC. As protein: CASSATGFSYEQYV.

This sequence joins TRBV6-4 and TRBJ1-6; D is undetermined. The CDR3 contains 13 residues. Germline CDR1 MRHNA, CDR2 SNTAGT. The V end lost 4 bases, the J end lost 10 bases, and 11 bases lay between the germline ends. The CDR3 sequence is CASSAPIDSPLHF. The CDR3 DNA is TGTGCCAGCAGTGCACCGATAGACTCACCCCTCCACTTT.

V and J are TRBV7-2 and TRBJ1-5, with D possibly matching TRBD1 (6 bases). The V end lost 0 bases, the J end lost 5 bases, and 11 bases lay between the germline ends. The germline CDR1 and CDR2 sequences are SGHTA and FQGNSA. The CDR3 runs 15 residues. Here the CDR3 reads CASSLAGGPHQPQHF. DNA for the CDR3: TGTGCCAGCAGCTTAGCCGGGGGCCCTCATCAGCCCCAGCATTTT.

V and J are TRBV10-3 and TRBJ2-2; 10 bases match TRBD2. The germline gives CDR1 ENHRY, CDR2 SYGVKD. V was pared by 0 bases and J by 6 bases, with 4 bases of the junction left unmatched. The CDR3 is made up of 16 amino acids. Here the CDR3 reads CAISESRLAGPGELFF. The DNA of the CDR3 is TGTGCCATCAGTGAGTCGCGACTAGCGGGTCCCGGGGAGCTGTTTTTT.

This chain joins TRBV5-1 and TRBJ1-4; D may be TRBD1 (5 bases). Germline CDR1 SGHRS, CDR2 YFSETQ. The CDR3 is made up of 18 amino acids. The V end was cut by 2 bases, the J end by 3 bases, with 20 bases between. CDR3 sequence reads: CASSFLGTSYGANEKLFF. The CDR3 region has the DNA TGCGCCAGCAGCTTTCTCGGGACTTCTTACGGAGCTAATGAAAAACTGTTTTTT.

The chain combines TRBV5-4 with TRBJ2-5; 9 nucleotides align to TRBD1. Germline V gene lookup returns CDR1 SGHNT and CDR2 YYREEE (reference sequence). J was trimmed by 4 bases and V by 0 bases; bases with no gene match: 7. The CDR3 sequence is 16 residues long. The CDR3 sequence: CASSLGDRGLRETQYF. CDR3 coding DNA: TGTGCCAGCAGCTTGGGAGACAGGGGGTTGCGAGAGACCCAGTACTTC.

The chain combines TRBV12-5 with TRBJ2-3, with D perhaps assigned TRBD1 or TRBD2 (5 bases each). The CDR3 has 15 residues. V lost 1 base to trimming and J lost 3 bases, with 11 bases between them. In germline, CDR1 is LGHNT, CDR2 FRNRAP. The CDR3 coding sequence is TGTGCTAGTGGTTTGGATCAGGGACCGACAGATACGCAGTATTTT. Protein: CASGLDQGPTDTQYF.

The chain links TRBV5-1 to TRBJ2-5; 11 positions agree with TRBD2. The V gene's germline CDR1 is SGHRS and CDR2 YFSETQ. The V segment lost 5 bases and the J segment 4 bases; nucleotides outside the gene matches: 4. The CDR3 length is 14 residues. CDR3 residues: CASRTGLAVETQYF. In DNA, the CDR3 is TGCGCCAGCAGGACGGGACTAGCGGTAGAGACCCAGTACTTC.

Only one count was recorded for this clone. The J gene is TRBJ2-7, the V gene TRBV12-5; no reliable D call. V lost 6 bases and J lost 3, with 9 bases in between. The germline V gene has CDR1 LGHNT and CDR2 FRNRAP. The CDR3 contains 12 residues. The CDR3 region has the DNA TGTGCTAGTGGCCCATGGTTCTACGAGCAGTACTTC. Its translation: CASGPWFYEQYF.

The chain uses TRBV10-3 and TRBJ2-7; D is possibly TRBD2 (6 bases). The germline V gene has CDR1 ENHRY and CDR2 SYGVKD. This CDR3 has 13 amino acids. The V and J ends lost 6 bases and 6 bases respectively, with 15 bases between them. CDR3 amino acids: CAIRPGEGREQYF. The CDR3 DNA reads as TGTGCCATCAGACCGGGGGAAGGGCGCGAGCAGTACTTC.

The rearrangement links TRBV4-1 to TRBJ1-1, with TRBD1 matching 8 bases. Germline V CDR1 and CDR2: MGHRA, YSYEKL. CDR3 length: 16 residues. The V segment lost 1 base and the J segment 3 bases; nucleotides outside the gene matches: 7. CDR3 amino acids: CASSQGTGLSDTEAFF. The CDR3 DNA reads TGCGCCAGCAGCCAAGGGACAGGGCTGTCGGACACTGAAGCTTTCTTT.

The CDR3 protein is CASRRDTLMSTEAFF. The CDR3 nucleotides are TGTGCCAGCAGGCGGGACACCCTAATGAGCACTGAAGCTTTCTTT. The V gene is TRBV25-1, the J gene TRBJ1-1; TRBD1 is a possible D gene (6 bases). This CDR3 has 15 residues. The germline V gene encodes CDR1 MGHDK and CDR2 SYGVNS. V lost 6 bases and J 4 bases, leaving 18 bases between the germline ends.

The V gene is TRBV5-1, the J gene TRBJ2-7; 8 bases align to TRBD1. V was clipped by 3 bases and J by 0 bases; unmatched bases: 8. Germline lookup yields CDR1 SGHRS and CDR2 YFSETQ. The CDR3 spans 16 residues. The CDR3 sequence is CASSSGQDSSSYEQYF. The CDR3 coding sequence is TGCGCCAGCAGCTCGGGACAGGATTCAAGCTCCTACGAGCAGTACTTC.

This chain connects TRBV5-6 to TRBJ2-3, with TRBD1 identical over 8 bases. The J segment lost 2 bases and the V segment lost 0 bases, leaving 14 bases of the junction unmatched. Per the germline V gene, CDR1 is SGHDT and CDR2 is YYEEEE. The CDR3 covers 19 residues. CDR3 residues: CASSLGRGRLLLPTDTQYF. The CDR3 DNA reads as TGTGCCAGCAGCTTGGGCAGGGGGCGGCTTCTACTTCCCACAGATACGCAGTATTTT.

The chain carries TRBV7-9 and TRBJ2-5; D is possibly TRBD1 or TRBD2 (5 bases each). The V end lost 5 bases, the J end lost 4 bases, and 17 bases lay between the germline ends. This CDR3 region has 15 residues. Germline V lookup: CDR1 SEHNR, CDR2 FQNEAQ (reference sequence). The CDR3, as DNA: TGTGCCAGCAGCCAAACCGGGACCAGGCTAGAGACCCAGTACTTC. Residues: CASSQTGTRLETQYF.